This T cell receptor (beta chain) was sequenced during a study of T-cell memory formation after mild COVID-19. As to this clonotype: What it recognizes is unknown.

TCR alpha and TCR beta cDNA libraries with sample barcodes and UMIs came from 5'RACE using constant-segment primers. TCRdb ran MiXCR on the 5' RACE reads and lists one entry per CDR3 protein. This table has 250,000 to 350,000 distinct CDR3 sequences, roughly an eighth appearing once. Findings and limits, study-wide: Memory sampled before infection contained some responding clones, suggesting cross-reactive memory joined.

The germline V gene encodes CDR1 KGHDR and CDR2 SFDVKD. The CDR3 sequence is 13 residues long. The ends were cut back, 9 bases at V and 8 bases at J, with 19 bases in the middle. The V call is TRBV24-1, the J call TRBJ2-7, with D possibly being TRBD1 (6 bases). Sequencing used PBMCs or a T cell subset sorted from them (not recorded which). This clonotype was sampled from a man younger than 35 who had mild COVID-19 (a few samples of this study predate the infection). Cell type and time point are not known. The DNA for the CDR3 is TGTGCCACCGAGGGGGTAGCGAACAGCAAGCAGTACTTC. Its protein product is CATEGVANSKQYF.